These 13 T cell receptor beta chains originate from one sample sequenced in a study of blood T cell repertoires in COVID-19. This table comes from immunoSEQ multiplex PCR, and its TCRdb copy is limited to in-frame clones, with some not included. This table has around 190,000 clones, 80% appearing once. Sequences were obtained from peripheral blood. The receptors stem from a man aged 65 to 85 with active or convalescent COVID-19.

The chain recombines TRBV6-4 with TRBJ2-7; D may be TRBD1 (5 bases). This CDR3 is built from 12 residues. CDR1 MRHNA and CDR2 SNTAGT come from the germline V gene. With 2 bases removed from V and 5 bases from J, the gap between germline ends came to 7 bases. The CDR3 reads CASSDVGDEQYF. DNA for the CDR3: TGTGCCAGCAGTGACGTAGGGGACGAGCAGTACTTC.

V usage is TRBV5-6 and J usage is TRBJ1-2, with D possibly being TRBD1 (6 bases). Trimming removed 4 bases from V and 8 bases from J, with 18 bases in between. The CDR3 extends over 14 amino acids. The germline CDR1 and CDR2 sequences are SGHDT and YYEEEE. The CDR3 loop reads CASSPIDRNYGYTF. The CDR3 nucleotides are TGTGCCAGCAGCCCCATTGACAGGAATTACGGCTACACCTTC.

This rearrangement joins TRBV7-9 to TRBJ1-5, with D unclear. Trimming removed 0 bases from V and 10 bases from J, with 16 bases in between. Germline CDR1 reads SEHNR; CDR2 reads FQNEAQ (reference sequence). The CDR3 runs 15 residues. The CDR3 bases are TGTGCCAGCAGCTTAGCGCTTGACACTCATTCACCCCAGCATTTT. Protein product: CASSLALDTHSPQHF.

This rearrangement joins TRBV11-2 to TRBJ1-5; no clear D gene. V was pared by 1 base and J by 0 bases, with 10 bases between. Germline lookup yields CDR1 SGHAT and CDR2 FQNNGV. The CDR3 has 16 residues. For the CDR3, the DNA is TGTGCCAGCAGCTTAGGGGCGGACTATAGCAATCAGCCCCAGCATTTT. Encoded protein: CASSLGADYSNQPQHF. Using reference TRBV11-2 and TRBJ1-5 for the parts outside the CDR3, the full variable domain is EAGVAQSPRYKIIEKRQSVAFWCNPISGHATLYWYQQILGQGPKLLIQFQNNGVVDDSQLPKDRFSAERLKGVDSTLKIQPAKLEDSAVYLCASSLGADYSNQPQHFGDGTRLSIL.

This clone was picked up many times. The V and J genes are TRBV7-9 and TRBJ2-3; 9 positions agree with TRBD1. This CDR3 comprises 14 residues. In germline, CDR1 is SEHNR, CDR2 FQNEAQ (reference sequence). V dropped 7 bases and J dropped 0; count of bases not matched to a gene: 2. CDR3 protein: CASTGQGSTDTQYF. CDR3 DNA sequence: TGTGCCAGCACCGGACAGGGGAGCACAGATACGCAGTATTTT.

The sample holds a few counts of this clone. The CDR3 DNA reads as TGTGCCAGCAGCTTCGGGACAGGGCTAAATCAGCCCCAGCATTTT. It encodes CASSFGTGLNQPQHF. This chain uses TRBV7-2 with TRBJ1-5, with 9 nucleotides matching TRBD1. Looked up from germline, CDR1 is SGHTA and CDR2 is FQGNSA. This CDR3 contains 15 residues. V gave up 3 bases and J gave up 4 bases; unmatched junction bases: 4.

The rearrangement links TRBV18 to TRBJ1-5, with TRBD1 as a possible D gene (6 bases). There are 14 residues in the CDR3. Trimming removed 10 bases at V and 4 bases at J, with 17 bases between. Germline CDR1 and CDR2: KGHSH and LQKENI. CDR3 region: CATSGQKGNQPQHF. The CDR3 coding sequence is TGTGCCACCTCGGGACAAAAGGGAAATCAGCCCCAGCATTTT.

The rearrangement uses TRBV30 and TRBJ2-2; D might be TRBD2 (6 bases). Germline CDR1 reads GTSNPN; CDR2 reads SVGIG (reference sequence). Trimming removed 5 bases from V and 5 bases from J, with 18 bases in between. This CDR3 is built from 15 residues. The CDR3 loop is CAWGHHTGRTGELFF. CDR3 nucleotide sequence: TGTGCCTGGGGCCACCATACGGGGAGGACCGGGGAGCTGTTTTTT.

The chain joins TRBV27 to TRBJ2-1; D remains unclear. Trimming took 3 bases from V and 2 from J, leaving 8 bases between them. The CDR3 totals 14 residues. The germline gives CDR1 MNHEY, CDR2 SMNVEV (reference sequence). CDR3: CASSFLIAYNEQFF. The CDR3 DNA reads as TGTGCCAGCAGTTTCCTAATTGCCTACAATGAGCAGTTCTTC.

The chain combines TRBV5-6 with TRBJ2-2; 8 bases are shared with TRBD2. With 2 bases clipped from V and 3 bases from J, the junction kept 6 bases outside the gene matches. Germline values: CDR1 SGHDT, CDR2 YYEEEE. The CDR3 has 16 amino acids. Here the CDR3 reads CASSFWRGAYTGELFF. CDR3 in DNA: TGTGCCAGCAGCTTCTGGCGGGGGGCCTACACCGGGGAGCTGTTTTTT.

The gene calls are TRBV2 and TRBJ2-3; maybe TRBD2 (5 bases). Germline values: CDR1 SNHLY, CDR2 FYNNEI. The CDR3 is 13 amino acids. The ends were cut back, 3 bases at V and 4 bases at J, with 8 bases in the middle. The chain's CDR3 is CASSDGIADTQYF. Written as DNA, the CDR3 is TGTGCCAGCAGTGACGGGATCGCAGATACGCAGTATTTT.

This chain links TRBV4-3 with TRBJ2-1, with TRBD2 as a possible D gene (6 bases). The germline gives CDR1 LGHNA, CDR2 YSLEER. This CDR3 comprises 15 residues. The germline V and J ends were trimmed by 1 base and 7 bases, with 14 bases remaining between them. This chain's CDR3 is CASSQVARRGNEQFF. The DNA of the CDR3 is TGCGCCAGCAGCCAAGTTGCGCGGCGGGGTAATGAGCAGTTCTTC.

The V gene is TRBV18, the J gene TRBJ1-5; D not certain. The V and J ends lost 10 bases and 5 bases respectively, with 15 bases between them. Germline V gives CDR1 KGHSH, CDR2 LQKENI. There are 13 residues in the CDR3. The CDR3 spells CATAPVMDQPQHF. CDR3 coding DNA: TGTGCCACCGCCCCGGTAATGGATCAGCCCCAGCATTTT.